This T cell receptor (beta chain) was captured by sequencing in a study of T cell responses to AZD1222 COVID-19 vaccine. Points from the study as a whole: Samples come after the peak T cell response, not at day 14. Seropositive at baseline were only six AZD1222 recipients.

A word on this clone: The target antigen is unknown.

The repertoire was sequenced with immunoSEQ multiplex PCR; TCRdb's copy has only in-frame clones and lacks some. The sample yields 250,000 to 300,000 clones, around 92% seen once. Here the sequenced sample was peripheral blood, taken 28 days after the second AZD1222 dose. The origin of this receptor is an adult who received the AZD1222 COVID-19 vaccine.

CDR3 sequence reads: CASRSGQRANTGELFF. The CDR3 nucleotides read TGTGCCAGCAGGAGCGGACAGAGAGCGAACACCGGGGAGCTGTTTTTT. The rearrangement links TRBV7-2 to TRBJ2-2; D may be TRBD1 (6 bases). The CDR3 extends over 16 amino acids. In germline, CDR1 is SGHTA, CDR2 FQGNSA. V lost 6 bases and J lost 0, with 14 bases in between.